This T cell receptor beta chain was sequenced during a study of response to subunit inactivated influenza vaccine. Each CDR3 protein gets one entry after TCRdb re-called the RT-PCR reads with MiXCR. The sample comprises 650,000 to 800,000 distinct CDR3 sequences, roughly 13% of which are singletons, and around 7% rests with the top ten. This CDR3 region has 16 residues. Trimming left V 5 bases short and J 4 bases short, with 22 bases between. The germline CDR1 and CDR2 sequences are SGHDT and YYEEEE. This rearrangement joins TRBV5-6 to TRBJ2-7, with D perhaps matching TRBD1 (6 bases). The sample here was PBMCs from blood, taken 14 days before vaccination. This TCR came from a man between 50 and 59 years old who received an inactivated influenza vaccine. The CDR3 loop reads CASRRRPTGSGYEQYF. CDR3 sequence (DNA): TGTGCCAGCAGACGACGCCCTACAGGGTCGGGATACGAGCAGTACTTC.